What follows is one T cell receptor (beta chain) and its context. The antigen is undetermined. Researchers report isolating at least 6.5 million PBMCs per sample. For the second PCR, which ran for about 7 to 11 cycles, a sample-barcoded 5' primer and a J-beta primer mix were used. A template-switch adaptor containing 12 random nucleotides labeled each cDNA molecule. TCRdb reanalysed the 5' RACE reads using MiXCR and keeps one entry per CDR3 protein. The sample has 580,000 or so distinct CDR3 sequences; less than 60% are singletons. The data belong to a study of blood T cells in healthy people across ages. Germline CDR1 DFQATT, CDR2 SNEGSKA (reference sequence). Losses at the gene ends were 0 bases for V and 10 bases for J; bases not matched to a gene: 17. This CDR3 has 17 residues. General study points: Long-lived and aged donors differed, with more naive CD4+ cells and higher diversity in the long-lived.

The sample consisted of blood. The receptor's source is an elderly man in good health. This sequence joins TRBV20-1 and TRBJ2-1, with 8 nucleotides matching TRBD2. CDR3 residues: CSARDPAGGTSAEEQFF. CDR3 nucleotide sequence: TGCAGTGCTAGAGATCCCGCGGGAGGTACCAGTGCGGAAGAGCAGTTCTTC.